This record looks at one T cell receptor beta chain sequence and its context. The antigen remains unidentified. The libraries were made with immunoSEQ v3.0 at survey level. TCRdb's table, derived via immunoSEQ multiplex PCR, lists solely in-frame clones and lacks some. Seen here are about 29,000 clones, 75% to 90% observed once, and the top ten hold roughly 15%. Every sample had about 0.9-10 million cryopreserved PBMC in it before DNA extraction. The data stem from a study of long-term antiretroviral therapy in people with HIV. Overall study results and limits: Clones showing expansion before ART dominated the repertoire at all time points.

The germline gives CDR1 SGHKS, CDR2 YYEKEE (reference sequence). V was pared by 0 bases and J by 7 bases, with 10 bases between. This CDR3 comprises 13 residues. This chain uses TRBV5-5 with TRBJ1-1; the D gene is possibly TRBD1 (5 bases). The material sequenced was unsorted PBMCs, taken 2.9 years after starting antiretroviral therapy. The origin of this receptor is a man in his fifties or sixties with HIV. CDR3 amino acids: CASSLGPRDEAFF. CDR3 DNA sequence: TGTGCCAGCAGCTTGGGACCCAGGGATGAAGCTTTCTTT.